The clone carrying this T cell receptor beta chain was counted between two and nine times. The target antigen is unknown. Sorted populations all had greater than 95% purity. Since all of the isolated RNA was reverse transcribed, expressed TCRB transcripts were what got sequenced. Some clones are missing from TCRdb's copy, which holds only in-frame ones; the method was immunoSEQ multiplex PCR. The sample lists roughly 700,000 clones, about an eighth occurring once. This sample stems from a study of beta chain features in type 1 diabetes. Study conclusions and caveats: Moderate yet significant TCRB CDR3 shortening was seen in Type 1 diabetes patients in all four CD4+ subsets.

The germline gives CDR1 GTSNPN, CDR2 SVGIG (reference sequence). V lost 0 bases to trimming and J lost 7 bases, with 6 bases between them. This CDR3 has 11 amino acids. Specimen: naive CD4+ T cells from blood. The sequence derives from a man aged 18 to 29 with type 1 diabetes. The V and J genes are TRBV30 and TRBJ1-2, with D hard to call. The CDR3 loop is CAWSVFGGYTF. The CDR3 nucleotides are TGTGCCTGGAGTGTTTTCGGTGGCTACACCTTC.